These 7 T cell receptor beta chains were sequenced from one sample in a study of beta chain features in type 1 diabetes. No antigens are known for them. The study reverse transcribed the entire isolated RNA, so it sequenced expressed TCRB transcripts. Here immunoSEQ multiplex PCR was the method, and the copy in TCRdb shows in-frame clones only, minus some. The profile covers 150,000 to 200,000 clones, with 63% appearing a single time and 0.08% to 0.09% taken by the ten largest. Whole-study findings and limits: A moderate, significant TCRB CDR3 shortening appeared in type 1 diabetes across four CD4+ subsets.

Sequences were obtained from naive CD4+ T cells from blood. These receptor sequences come from a man between 25 and 39 years old with type 1 diabetes.

The CDR3 loop is CASSQGQGRLNTEAFF. As DNA, the CDR3 is TGCGCCAGCAGCCAGGGCCAGGGGCGGTTGAACACTGAAGCTTTCTTT. The chain joins TRBV4-3 to TRBJ1-1; D is possibly TRBD1 (6 bases). CDR1 and CDR2 (germline): LGHNA, YSLEER. V lost 3 bases and J lost 0, with 14 bases in between. The CDR3 covers 16 residues.

The chain links TRBV4-1 to TRBJ1-2; 7 nucleotides match TRBD1. The CDR3 is 15 residues long. Germline V lookup: CDR1 MGHRA, CDR2 YSYEKL. Losses at the gene ends were 0 bases for V and 4 bases for J; bases not matched to a gene: 5. The chain's CDR3 is CASSQERGLSYGYTF. The CDR3 DNA is TGCGCCAGCAGCCAAGAAAGGGGGCTGAGCTATGGCTACACCTTC.

V gene TRBV10-3 combines with J gene TRBJ2-3; perhaps D is TRBD1 or TRBD2 (6 bases each). The germline V and J ends were trimmed by 6 bases and 4 bases, with 11 bases remaining between them. CDR3 length equals 13 residues. Germline V gives CDR1 ENHRY, CDR2 SYGVKD. The CDR3 loop is CAIRGGPPDTQYF. In DNA form, the CDR3 reads TGTGCCATCAGAGGGGGGCCGCCAGATACGCAGTATTTT.

This clone was recorded only once. The DNA of the CDR3 is TGTGCCAGCAGATCTCGACAGGGCCTCTACGAGCAGTACTTC. The encoded protein is CASRSRQGLYEQYF. This rearrangement joins TRBV7-2 to TRBJ2-7; 7 nucleotides line up with TRBD1. V was clipped by 6 bases and J by 3 bases; unmatched bases: 8. CDR3 length equals 14 residues. CDR1 and CDR2 (germline): SGHTA, FQGNSA.

The chain recombines TRBV9 with TRBJ2-7; D unclear. CDR3 length equals 13 residues. V lost 4 bases, J lost 8 bases, and 16 bases lay in between. From germline, CDR1 is SGDLS and CDR2 YYNGEE. The CDR3 DNA follows: TGTGCCAGCAGCACTCGGGCCGATAGCAAGCAGTACTTC. This encodes CASSTRADSKQYF. Full variable domain (outside the CDR3, taken from reference TRBV9 and TRBJ2-7): DSGVTQTPKHLITATGQRVTLRCSPRSGDLSVYWYQQSLDQGLQFLIQYYNGEERAKGNILERFSAQQFPDLHSELNLSSLELGDSALYFCASSTRADSKQYFGPGTRLTVT.

The V and J genes are TRBV4-3 and TRBJ2-3; D gene ambiguous. This CDR3 has 15 residues. V was pared by 1 base and J by 1 base, with 9 bases between. From germline, CDR1 is LGHNA and CDR2 YSLEER. The CDR3 is CASSQALQGTDTQYF. The CDR3 region has the DNA TGCGCCAGCAGCCAAGCCCTACAAGGCACAGATACGCAGTATTTT.

This chain links TRBV15 with TRBJ2-1; 7 nucleotides match TRBD1. V lost 8 bases and J lost 8; bases outside the gene matches: 21. CDR1 is LNHNV, CDR2 YYDKDF, per germline (reference sequence). This CDR3 spans 17 amino acids. The CDR3 loop reads CATSTLQGTPIEDEQFF. CDR3 nucleotide sequence: TGTGCCACCTCAACATTACAGGGGACACCCATTGAGGATGAGCAGTTCTTC.